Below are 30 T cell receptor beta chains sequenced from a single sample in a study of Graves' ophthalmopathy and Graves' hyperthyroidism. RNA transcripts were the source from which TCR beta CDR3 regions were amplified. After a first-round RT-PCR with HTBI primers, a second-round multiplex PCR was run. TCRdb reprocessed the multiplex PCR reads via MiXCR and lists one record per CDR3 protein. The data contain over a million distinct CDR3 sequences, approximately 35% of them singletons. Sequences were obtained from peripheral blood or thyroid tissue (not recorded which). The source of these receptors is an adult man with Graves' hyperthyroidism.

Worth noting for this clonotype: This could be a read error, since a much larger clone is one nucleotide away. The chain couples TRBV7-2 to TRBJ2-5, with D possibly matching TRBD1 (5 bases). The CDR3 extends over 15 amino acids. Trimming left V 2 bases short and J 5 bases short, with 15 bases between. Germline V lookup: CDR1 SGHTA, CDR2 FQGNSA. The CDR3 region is CASSLWGTPKETQYF. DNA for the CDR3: TGTGCCAGCAGCTTATGGGGCACTCCTAAGGAGACCCAGTACTTC.

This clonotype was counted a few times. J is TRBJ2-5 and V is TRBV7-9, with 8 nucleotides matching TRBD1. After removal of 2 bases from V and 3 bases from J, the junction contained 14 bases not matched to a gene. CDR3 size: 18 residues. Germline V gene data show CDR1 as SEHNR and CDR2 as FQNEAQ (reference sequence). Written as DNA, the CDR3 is TGTGCCAGCAGCTTATTGCGCTTTGTGCAGACAGGGGAAGAGACCCAGTACTTC. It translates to CASSLLRFVQTGEETQYF.

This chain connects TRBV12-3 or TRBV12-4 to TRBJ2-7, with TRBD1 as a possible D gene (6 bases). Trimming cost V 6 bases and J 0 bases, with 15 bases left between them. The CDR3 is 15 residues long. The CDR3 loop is CASSHPRRGSYEQYF. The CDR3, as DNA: TGTGCCAGCAGCCACCCGCGCAGGGGCTCCTACGAGCAGTACTTC.

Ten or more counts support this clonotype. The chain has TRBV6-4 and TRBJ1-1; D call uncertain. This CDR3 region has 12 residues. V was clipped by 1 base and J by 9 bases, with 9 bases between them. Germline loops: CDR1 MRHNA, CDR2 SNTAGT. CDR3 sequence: CASSDYEGKAFF. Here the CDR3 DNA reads TGTGCCAGCAGTGACTATGAGGGAAAAGCTTTCTTT.

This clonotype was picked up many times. DNA of the CDR3: TGTGCCAGCAGTCCGGAGGACTATGGCTACACCTTC. It translates to CASSPEDYGYTF. The rearrangement links TRBV2 to TRBJ1-2; no definite D call. The CDR3 sequence is 12 residues long. V was trimmed by 5 bases and J by 3 bases, leaving 7 bases between them. Germline loops: CDR1 SNHLY, CDR2 FYNNEI.

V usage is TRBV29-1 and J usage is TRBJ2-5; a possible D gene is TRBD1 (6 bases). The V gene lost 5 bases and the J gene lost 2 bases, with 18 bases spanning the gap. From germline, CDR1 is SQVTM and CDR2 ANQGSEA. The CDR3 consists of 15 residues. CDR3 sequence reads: CSVRTAQMGQETQYF. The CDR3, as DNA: TGCAGCGTTAGGACAGCGCAGATGGGGCAAGAGACCCAGTACTTC.

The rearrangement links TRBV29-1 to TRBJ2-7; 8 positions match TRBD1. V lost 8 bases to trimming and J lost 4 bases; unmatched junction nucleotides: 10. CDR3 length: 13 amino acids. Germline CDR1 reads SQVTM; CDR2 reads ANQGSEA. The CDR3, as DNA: TGCAGCTTAGAAGCGACAGGGGCGTACGAGCAGTACTTC. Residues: CSLEATGAYEQYF.

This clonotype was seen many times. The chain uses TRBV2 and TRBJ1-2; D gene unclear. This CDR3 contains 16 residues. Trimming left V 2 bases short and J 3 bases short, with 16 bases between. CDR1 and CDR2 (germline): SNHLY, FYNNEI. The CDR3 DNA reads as TGTGCCAGCAGTGAAAGGAGTTCCGCTAACTACTATGGCTACACCTTC. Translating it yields CASSERSSANYYGYTF.

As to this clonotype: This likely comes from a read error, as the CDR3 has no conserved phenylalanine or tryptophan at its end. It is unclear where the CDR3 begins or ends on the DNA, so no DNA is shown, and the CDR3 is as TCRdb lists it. CDR3 loop: CASSLVTS. V usage is TRBV7-9 and J usage is TRBJ1-6. Germline V gene lookup returns CDR1 SEHNR and CDR2 FQNEAQ (reference sequence). The CDR3 extends over 8 residues, inclusive of both ends.

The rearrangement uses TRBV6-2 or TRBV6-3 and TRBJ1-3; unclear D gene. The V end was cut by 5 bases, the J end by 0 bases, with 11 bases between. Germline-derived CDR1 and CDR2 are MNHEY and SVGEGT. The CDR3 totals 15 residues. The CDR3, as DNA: TGTGCCAGCAGTGAATTGGCAGGCTCTGGAAACACCATATATTTT. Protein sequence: CASSELAGSGNTIYF.

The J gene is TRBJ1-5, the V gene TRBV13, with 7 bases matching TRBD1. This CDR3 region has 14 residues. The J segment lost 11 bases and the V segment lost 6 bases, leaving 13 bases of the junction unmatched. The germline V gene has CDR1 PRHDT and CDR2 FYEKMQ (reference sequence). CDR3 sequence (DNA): TGTGCCAGCAGTCCCCGCAGGGGGAGCGGAGCCCAGCATTTT. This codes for CASSPRRGSGAQHF.

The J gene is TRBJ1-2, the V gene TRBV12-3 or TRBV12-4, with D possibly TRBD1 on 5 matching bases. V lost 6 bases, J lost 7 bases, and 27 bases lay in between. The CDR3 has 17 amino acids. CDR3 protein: CASSAGTGQGRIRGYTF. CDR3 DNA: TGTGCCAGCAGCGCCGGGACGGGGCAGGGTAGGATTCGTGGCTACACCTTC.

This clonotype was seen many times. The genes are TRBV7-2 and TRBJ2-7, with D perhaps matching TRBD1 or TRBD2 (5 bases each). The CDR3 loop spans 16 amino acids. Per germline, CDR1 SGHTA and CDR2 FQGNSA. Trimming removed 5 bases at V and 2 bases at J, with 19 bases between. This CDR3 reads CASSGGPGTSPYEQYF. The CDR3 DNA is TGTGCCAGCAGCGGAGGTCCTGGGACGTCACCCTACGAGCAGTACTTC.

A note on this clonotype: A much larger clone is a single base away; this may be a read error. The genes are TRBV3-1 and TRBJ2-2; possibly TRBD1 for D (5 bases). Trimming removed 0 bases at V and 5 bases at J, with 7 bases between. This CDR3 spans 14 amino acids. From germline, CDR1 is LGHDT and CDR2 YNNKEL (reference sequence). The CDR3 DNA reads TGTGCCAGCAGCCAAGACAGGGTTACCGGGGAGCTGTTTTTT. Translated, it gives CASSQDRVTGELFF.

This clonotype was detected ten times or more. The CDR3 bases are TGCAGCGTTAAGAAGGGGGACACCGGGGAGCTGTTTTTT. It translates to CSVKKGDTGELFF. The V call is TRBV29-1, the J call TRBJ2-2, with D possibly being TRBD1 (6 bases). The germline V gene encodes CDR1 SQVTM and CDR2 ANQGSEA. With 5 bases removed from V and 3 bases from J, the gap between germline ends came to 10 bases. The CDR3 loop spans 13 amino acids.

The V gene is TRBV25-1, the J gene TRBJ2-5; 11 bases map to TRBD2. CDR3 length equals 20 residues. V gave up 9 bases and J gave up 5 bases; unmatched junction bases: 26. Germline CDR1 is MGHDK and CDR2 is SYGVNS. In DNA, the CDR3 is TGTGCCAGTAGTATTTTCTACGGAGGGACCTTAGCGGGAGGGTCGGAGACCCAGTACTTC. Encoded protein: CASSIFYGGTLAGGSETQYF.

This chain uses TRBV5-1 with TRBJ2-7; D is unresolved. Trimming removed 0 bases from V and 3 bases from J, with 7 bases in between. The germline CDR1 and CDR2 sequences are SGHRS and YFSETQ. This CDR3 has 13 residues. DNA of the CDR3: TGCGCCAGCAGCTTGGACGCTAACTACGAGCAGTACTTC. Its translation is CASSLDANYEQYF. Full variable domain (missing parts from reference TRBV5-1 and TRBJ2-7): KAGVTQTPRYLIKTRGQQVTLSCSPISGHRSVSWYQQTPGQGLQFLFEYFSETQRNKGNFPGRFSGRQFSNSRSEMNVSTLELGDSALYLCASSLDANYEQYFGPGTRLTVT.

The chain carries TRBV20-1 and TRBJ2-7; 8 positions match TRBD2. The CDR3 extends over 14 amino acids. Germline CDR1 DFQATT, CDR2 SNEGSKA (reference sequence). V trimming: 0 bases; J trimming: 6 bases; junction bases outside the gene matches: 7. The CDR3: CSARDAAGVLEQYF. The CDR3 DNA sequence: TGCAGTGCTAGAGATGCAGCGGGAGTTCTCGAGCAGTACTTC.

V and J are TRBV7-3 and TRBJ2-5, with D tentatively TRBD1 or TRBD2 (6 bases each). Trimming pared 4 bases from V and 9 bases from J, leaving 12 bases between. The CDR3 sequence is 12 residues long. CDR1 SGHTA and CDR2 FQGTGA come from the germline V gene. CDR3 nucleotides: TGTGCCAGCAGCTGTGGGGGGCAGGCCCAGTACTTC. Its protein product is CASSCGGQAQYF.

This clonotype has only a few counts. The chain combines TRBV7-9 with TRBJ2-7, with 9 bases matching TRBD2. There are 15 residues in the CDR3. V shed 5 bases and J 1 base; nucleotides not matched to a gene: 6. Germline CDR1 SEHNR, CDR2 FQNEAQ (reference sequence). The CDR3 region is CASSLLAGISYEQYF. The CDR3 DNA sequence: TGTGCCAGCAGCCTTCTAGCGGGAATTTCCTACGAGCAGTACTTC.

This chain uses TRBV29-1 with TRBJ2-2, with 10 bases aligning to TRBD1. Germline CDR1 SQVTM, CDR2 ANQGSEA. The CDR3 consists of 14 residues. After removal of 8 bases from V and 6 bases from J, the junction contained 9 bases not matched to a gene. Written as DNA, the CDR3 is TGCAGCTCAGGCAGGGACAGGGGTGCCGGGGAGCTGTTTTTT. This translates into CSSGRDRGAGELFF.

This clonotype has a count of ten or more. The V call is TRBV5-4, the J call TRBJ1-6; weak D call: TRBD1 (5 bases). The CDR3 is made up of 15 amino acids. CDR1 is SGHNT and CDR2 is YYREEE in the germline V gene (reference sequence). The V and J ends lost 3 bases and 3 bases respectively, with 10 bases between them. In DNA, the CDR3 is TGTGCCAGCAGCTCCGGGACCAACTATAATTCACCCCTCCACTTT. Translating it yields CASSSGTNYNSPLHF.

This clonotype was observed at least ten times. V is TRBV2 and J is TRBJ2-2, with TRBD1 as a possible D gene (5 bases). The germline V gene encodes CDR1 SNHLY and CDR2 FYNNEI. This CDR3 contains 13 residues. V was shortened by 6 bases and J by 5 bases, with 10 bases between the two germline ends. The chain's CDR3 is CASSPGHTGELFF. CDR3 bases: TGTGCCAGCAGCCCCGGACATACCGGGGAGCTGTTTTTT.

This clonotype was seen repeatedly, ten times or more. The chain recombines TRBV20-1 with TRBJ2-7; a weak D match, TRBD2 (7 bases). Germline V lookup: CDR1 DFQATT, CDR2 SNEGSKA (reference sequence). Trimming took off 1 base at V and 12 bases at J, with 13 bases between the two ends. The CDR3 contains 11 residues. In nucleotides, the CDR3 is TGCAGTGCTAGAGGCTTGGGGGGGCTGTACTTC. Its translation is CSARGLGGLYF.

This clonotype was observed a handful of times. The CDR3 is CASSVADRGPGEAFF. The CDR3 bases are TGTGCCAGCAGCGTAGCGGACAGGGGGCCTGGTGAAGCTTTCTTT. The rearrangement links TRBV9 to TRBJ1-1; 11 bases map to TRBD1. The CDR3 spans 15 residues. CDR1 and CDR2 from the germline V gene are SGDLS and YYNGEE. The trim removed 0 bases at V and 7 bases at J, leaving 5 bases unmatched.

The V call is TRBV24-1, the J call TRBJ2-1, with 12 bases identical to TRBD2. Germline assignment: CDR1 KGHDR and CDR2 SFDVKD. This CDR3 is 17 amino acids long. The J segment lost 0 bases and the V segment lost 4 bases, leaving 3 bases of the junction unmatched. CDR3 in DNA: TGTGCCACCAGTGACCCACTAGCGGGAGGCTCCTACAATGAGCAGTTCTTC. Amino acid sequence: CATSDPLAGGSYNEQFF.

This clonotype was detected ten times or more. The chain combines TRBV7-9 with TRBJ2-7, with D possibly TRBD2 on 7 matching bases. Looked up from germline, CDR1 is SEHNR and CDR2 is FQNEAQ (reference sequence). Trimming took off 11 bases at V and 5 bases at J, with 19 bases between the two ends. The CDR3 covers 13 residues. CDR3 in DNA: TGTGCCTCAAGGGGGGGAGCTGGAAACGAGCAGTACTTC. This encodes CASRGGAGNEQYF.

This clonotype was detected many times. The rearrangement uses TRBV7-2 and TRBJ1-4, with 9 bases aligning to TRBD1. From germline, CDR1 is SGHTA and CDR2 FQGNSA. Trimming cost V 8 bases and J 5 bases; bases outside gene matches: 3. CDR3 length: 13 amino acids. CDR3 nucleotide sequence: TGTGCCAGCCGGGACAGGGCAAATGAAAAACTGTTTTTT. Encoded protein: CASRDRANEKLFF.

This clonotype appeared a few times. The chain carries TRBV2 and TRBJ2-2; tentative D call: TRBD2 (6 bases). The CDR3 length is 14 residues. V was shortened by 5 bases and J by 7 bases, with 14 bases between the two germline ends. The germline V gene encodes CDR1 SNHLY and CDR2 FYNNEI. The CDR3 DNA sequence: TGTGCCAGCAGTTGGCGGGATCGCGGCGGGGAGCTGTTTTTT. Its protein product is CASSWRDRGGELFF.

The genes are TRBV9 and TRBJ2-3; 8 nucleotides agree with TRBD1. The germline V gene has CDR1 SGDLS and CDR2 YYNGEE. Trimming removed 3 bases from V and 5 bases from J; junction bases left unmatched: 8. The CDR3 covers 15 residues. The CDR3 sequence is CASSGQGNTEDTQYF. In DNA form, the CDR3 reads TGTGCCAGCAGCGGACAGGGGAACACTGAAGATACGCAGTATTTT.